Each of the 21 T cell receptor beta chains below was sequenced from the same sample in a study of OX40 agonist ivuxolimab in advanced cancers. The data were produced by immunoSEQ multiplex PCR, yet TCRdb's version contains in-frame clones alone and is incomplete. The sample holds 80,000 to 100,000 clones, roughly nine tenths seen once. The starting material was CD4+ or CD8+ T cells sorted from blood, obtained in a trial of the OX40 agonist ivuxolimab. The receptor source for this set is an adult with an advanced solid tumor such as melanoma, head and neck, liver or kidney cancer.

This clone was seen just once. The rearrangement links TRBV5-8 to TRBJ1-1; tentative D call: TRBD1 (6 bases). V lost 6 bases and J lost 5, with 11 bases in between. Germline values: CDR1 SGHTS, CDR2 YDEGEE. The CDR3 consists of 12 residues. CDR3 nucleotides: TGTGCCAGCACAGAAAGGGGGACTGAAGCTTTCTTT. It encodes CASTERGTEAFF.

The chain combines TRBV6-5 with TRBJ2-1, with 9 positions matching TRBD2. The CDR3 totals 16 residues. Trimming at V came to 2 bases and at J to 5 bases, leaving 7 bases not matched to a gene. Per germline, CDR1 MNHEY and CDR2 SVGAGI. The CDR3 loop reads CASSYVGGLANNEQFF. Written as DNA, the CDR3 is TGTGCCAGCAGTTACGTGGGGGGACTAGCTAACAATGAGCAGTTCTTC.

V and J are TRBV7-8 and TRBJ2-1; 9 nucleotides line up with TRBD2. The junction had 13 bases not matched to a gene; V was cut back by 5 bases and J by 8 bases. The CDR3 extends over 16 amino acids. Germline V lookup: CDR1 SGHVS, CDR2 FQNEAQ. The DNA for the CDR3 is TGTGCCAGCAGCCCTCGAGGGGCGGGAGGGCTTTATGAGCAGTTCTTC. It codes for CASSPRGAGGLYEQFF.

The chain combines TRBV4-2 with TRBJ1-4; D perhaps matches TRBD1 (5 bases). The CDR3 loop spans 15 amino acids. Trimming stripped 0 bases from V and 4 bases from J, with 9 bases between. Germline V gives CDR1 LGHNA, CDR2 YNFKEQ. Here the CDR3 DNA reads TGTGCCAGCAGCCAAGATCGGGACCGTAATGAAAAACTGTTTTTT. Protein sequence: CASSQDRDRNEKLFF.

This chain connects TRBV7-9 to TRBJ1-1; D is possibly TRBD1 (5 bases). V was shortened by 3 bases and J by 0 bases, with 8 bases between the two germline ends. Germline CDR1 and CDR2: SEHNR and FQNEAQ (reference sequence). The CDR3 totals 14 residues. The chain's CDR3 is CASSLTAMNTEAFF. The CDR3 DNA follows: TGTGCCAGCAGCTTGACAGCTATGAACACTGAAGCTTTCTTT.

V gene TRBV5-1 combines with J gene TRBJ2-7; 9 bases align to TRBD1. This CDR3 is 13 amino acids long. Germline V gene lookup returns CDR1 SGHRS and CDR2 YFSETQ. V shed 4 bases, J shed 6 bases, and the junction held 5 bases outside the gene matches. The CDR3: CASSPGQGFEQYF. In nucleotides, the CDR3 is TGCGCCAGCAGCCCGGGACAGGGCTTCGAGCAGTACTTC.

J is TRBJ2-7 and V is TRBV18; 7 bases align to TRBD2. The junction had 4 bases not matched to a gene; V was cut back by 5 bases and J by 3 bases. This CDR3 comprises 13 residues. Germline V CDR1 and CDR2: KGHSH, LQKENI. CDR3: CASSKTSDYEQYF. The CDR3 nucleotides are TGTGCCAGCTCAAAAACTAGCGACTACGAGCAGTACTTC.

V is TRBV4-2 and J is TRBJ2-2, with D possibly TRBD2 on 6 matching bases. Germline V gene lookup returns CDR1 LGHNA and CDR2 YNFKEQ. The germline V and J ends were trimmed by 0 bases and 9 bases, with 8 bases remaining between them. The CDR3 contains 13 residues. The DNA of the CDR3 is TGTGCCAGCAGCCAAGAAAGGGACTGGGAGCTGTTTTTT. This sequence encodes CASSQERDWELFF.

As regards this clone: Other nucleotide sequences from this sample produce the same CDR3. The rearrangement uses TRBV2 and TRBJ1-5; 9 bases are shared with TRBD1. CDR1 is SNHLY and CDR2 is FYNNEI in the germline V gene. J was trimmed by 2 bases and V by 4 bases; bases with no gene match: 0. The CDR3 is 14 residues long. This CDR3 reads CASSGTGGNQPQHF. The CDR3 DNA sequence: TGTGCCAGCAGTGGGACAGGGGGCAATCAGCCCCAGCATTTT.

The chain is built from TRBV9 and TRBJ2-3; no firm D call. V was shortened by 0 bases and J by 6 bases, with 8 bases between the two germline ends. CDR1 is SGDLS, CDR2 YYNGEE, per germline. The length of the CDR3 is 13 residues. CDR3 protein: CASSVVTQDTQYF. DNA of the CDR3: TGTGCCAGCAGCGTAGTAACTCAGGATACGCAGTATTTT.

This chain joins TRBV7-9 and TRBJ1-1; D ambiguous. This CDR3 has 12 residues. Trimming stripped 2 bases from V and 6 bases from J, with 7 bases between. The V gene's germline CDR1 is SEHNR and CDR2 FQNEAQ (reference sequence). CDR3 bases: TGTGCCAGCAGCTTACCCCGGGCTGAAGCTTTCTTT. Translating gives CASSLPRAEAFF.

This rearrangement joins TRBV6-6 to TRBJ1-2; D remains unclear. Trimming removed 6 bases at V and 6 bases at J, with 8 bases between. This CDR3 is built from 11 residues. CDR1 and CDR2 (germline): MNHNY, SVGAGI (reference sequence). Here the CDR3 reads CASREWDGYTF. In nucleotides, the CDR3 is TGTGCCAGCAGGGAATGGGATGGCTACACCTTC.

The chain couples TRBV10-3 to TRBJ1-2; weak D call: TRBD1 (5 bases). Per the germline V gene, CDR1 is ENHRY and CDR2 is SYGVKD. CDR3 length: 13 residues. Deletions cut 3 bases from V and 3 bases from J, with 8 bases between. Written as DNA, the CDR3 is TGTGCCATCAGTGACAGGGAGGACTATGGCTACACCTTC. Its protein is CAISDREDYGYTF.

V gene TRBV7-9 combines with J gene TRBJ2-3; D unclear. The CDR3 runs 12 residues. Germline CDR1 reads SEHNR; CDR2 reads FQNEAQ (reference sequence). The V gene lost 3 bases and the J gene lost 5 bases, with 6 bases spanning the gap. CDR3 nucleotides: TGTGCCAGCAGCTTCACTCAAGATACGCAGTATTTT. The encoded protein is CASSFTQDTQYF.

J is TRBJ2-7 and V is TRBV18, with D maybe TRBD1 (6 bases). Per germline, CDR1 KGHSH and CDR2 LQKENI. V was clipped by 0 bases and J by 5 bases, with 14 bases between them. The CDR3 runs to 15 residues. The CDR3 loop is CASSPPGHLGHEQYF. The CDR3 DNA sequence: TGTGCCAGCTCACCACCGGGACATCTTGGCCACGAGCAGTACTTC.

This rearrangement joins TRBV7-2 to TRBJ2-7; D is unclear. Germline loops: CDR1 SGHTA, CDR2 FQGNSA. The V end was cut by 1 base, the J end by 7 bases, with 14 bases between. The CDR3 consists of 14 residues. CDR3 coding DNA: TGTGCCAGCAGCTTAGGTGATGGGTTGGGAGAGCAGTACGTC. Translating gives CASSLGDGLGEQYV.

V is TRBV5-1 and J is TRBJ2-7, with 11 bases matching TRBD2. V lost 5 bases, J lost 2 bases, and 9 bases stayed unmatched. The length of the CDR3 is 16 residues. CDR1 is SGHRS and CDR2 is YFSETQ in the germline V gene. The CDR3 is CASSLGTSGFPYEQYF. The CDR3 coding sequence is TGCGCCAGCAGTTTAGGGACTAGCGGTTTCCCCTACGAGCAGTACTTC.

The rearrangement uses TRBV4-2 and TRBJ1-5, with 8 positions matching TRBD1. V was clipped by 4 bases and J by 4 bases; unmatched bases: 3. CDR3 length equals 14 residues. In germline, CDR1 is LGHNA, CDR2 YNFKEQ. The CDR3 sequence: CASSPTGGNQPQHF. CDR3 in DNA: TGTGCCAGCAGCCCAACAGGGGGGAATCAGCCCCAGCATTTT.

The chain uses TRBV29-1 and TRBJ1-2, with a possible D match to TRBD1 (5 bases). Germline V gene data show CDR1 as SQVTM and CDR2 as ANQGSEA. The V and J ends lost 4 bases and 6 bases respectively, with 12 bases between them. This CDR3 has 12 residues. CDR3 sequence (DNA): TGCAGCGTTGGGAGGGACCGAGATGGCTACACCTTC. Its translation: CSVGRDRDGYTF.

J is TRBJ1-2 and V is TRBV9; D not resolved. Per germline, CDR1 SGDLS and CDR2 YYNGEE. Trimming took 4 bases from V and 8 from J, leaving 12 bases between them. The CDR3 extends over 12 amino acids. The chain's CDR3 is CASSLNGVGYTF. The CDR3 bases are TGTGCCAGCAGCCTTAACGGGGTAGGCTACACCTTC.

The chain is built from TRBV6-1 and TRBJ2-3, with a tentative D call TRBD1 (6 bases). The CDR3 covers 15 residues. The V and J ends lost 5 bases and 1 base respectively, with 13 bases between them. Germline V gene sequence: CDR1 MNHNS, CDR2 SASEGT. The chain's CDR3 is CASSSRQAGTDTQYF. For the CDR3, the DNA is TGTGCCAGCAGTTCCCGACAGGCAGGCACAGATACGCAGTATTTT.